This paragraph reports one T cell receptor (beta chain). V dropped 4 bases and J dropped 0 bases, with 14 bases sitting between them. CDR3 length: 16 amino acids. The germline CDR1 and CDR2 sequences are SGDLS and YYNGEE. Original handling: From reference gene primer amplification, estimates of nucleated cell counts were derived. Measured with immunoSEQ multiplex PCR; TCRdb has only the in-frame clones, and not every one. V, J and clone size are taken as reported in that table, and D and trimming were inferred from the DNA itself. The top ten clones hold around 2% of a sample with about 240,000 clones, around 81% of them seen once. The record originates from a study of blood T cell repertoires in COVID-19. Study details: The samples span acute and convalescent COVID-19 from the United States, Italy and Spain.

The clonotype was recovered from a man younger than 45 who had recovered from COVID-19. Sequencing used peripheral blood. The rearrangement uses TRBV9 and TRBJ2-1; tentative D call: TRBD2 (5 bases). In nucleotides, the CDR3 is TGTGCCAGCAGCCTCACCGGGGAGACCTCCTACAATGAGCAGTTCTTC. This encodes CASSLTGETSYNEQFF.